This paragraph covers one TCR beta chain sequence. Its target is unknown. The donors belonged to the roughly 120-subject validation cohort, separate from the approximately 700-subject first cohort. The table came from immunoSEQ multiplex PCR; TCRdb's copy has only in-frame clones and leaves some out. Here the sample spans around 120,000 clones, roughly 86% being singletons. The sample originates from a study of cytomegalovirus exposure and HLA in healthy donors. Study-wide results and caveats: In vitro work confirmed that a few CMV-associated chains recognize CMV antigens.

V shed 6 bases and J shed 0 bases, with 16 bases lying between them. Germline V lookup: CDR1 MNHEY, CDR2 SMNVEV (reference sequence). The CDR3 extends over 16 amino acids. The TCR originated in a man younger than 35 in good health and CMV-seronegative. The genes are TRBV27 and TRBJ2-3, with TRBD1 as a possible D gene (5 bases). Source material: PBMCs. CDR3 loop: CASSPGQGFSTDTQYF. The DNA of the CDR3 is TGTGCCAGCAGCCCTGGGCAGGGTTTCAGCACAGATACGCAGTATTTT.